This note documents a single T cell receptor (beta chain) sequence. This sample is drawn from a study of cytomegalovirus exposure and HLA in healthy donors. Vbeta (60) and Jbeta (13) primers were used in the PCR. Clones were read by immunoSEQ multiplex PCR, and TCRdb kept only the in-frame ones, dropping some. Of 150,000 or so clones listed, roughly 70% were seen once; the top ten hold 7.1%. The germline gives CDR1 SEHNR, CDR2 FQNEAQ (reference sequence). The CDR3 extends over 17 amino acids. V shed 5 bases and J shed 2 bases, with 19 bases lying between them. The clonotype was recovered from a middle-aged man in good health and CMV-seropositive. The chain has TRBV7-9 and TRBJ2-1; D may be TRBD1 (5 bases). What was sequenced was PBMCs. CDR3 protein: CASSPPGRRVTYNEQFF. The CDR3 DNA reads as TGTGCCAGCAGCCCCCCAGGGCGCAGGGTCACCTACAATGAGCAGTTCTTC.